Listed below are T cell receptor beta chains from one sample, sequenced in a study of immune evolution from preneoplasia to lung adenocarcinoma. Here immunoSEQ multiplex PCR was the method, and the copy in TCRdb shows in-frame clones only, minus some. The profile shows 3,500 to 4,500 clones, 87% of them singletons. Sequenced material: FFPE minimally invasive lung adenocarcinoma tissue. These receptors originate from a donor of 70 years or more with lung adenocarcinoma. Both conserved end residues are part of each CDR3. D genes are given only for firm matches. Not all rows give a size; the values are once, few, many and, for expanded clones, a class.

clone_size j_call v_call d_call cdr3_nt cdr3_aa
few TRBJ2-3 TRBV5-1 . TGCGCCAGCAGCCCCGGGGATTATAGCGCAGATACGCAGTATTTT CASSPGDYSADTQYF
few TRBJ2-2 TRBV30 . TGTGCCTGGAGTGTGGCGGCAGACACCGGGGAGCTGTTTTTT CAWSVAADTGELFF
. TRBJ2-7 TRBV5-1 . TGCGCCAGCAAGCGGGTAGGTGACTCTTACGAGCAGTACTTC CASKRVGDSYEQYF
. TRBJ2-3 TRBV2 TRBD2 TGTGCCAGCGGCGGGAGTTGGGGCACAGATACGCAGTATTTT CASGGSWGTDTQYF
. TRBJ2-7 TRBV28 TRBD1 TGTGCCAGCAGTTCCCGCGGGACAGGGTCCTACGAGCAGTACTTC CASSSRGTGSYEQYF
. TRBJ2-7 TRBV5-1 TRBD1 TGCGCCAGCAGGAGACAGGGGTCCTCCTACGAGCAGTACTTC CASRRQGSSYEQYF
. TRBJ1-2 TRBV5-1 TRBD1 TGCGCCAGCAGTCAGGGGGTCGGCTATGGCTACACCTTC CASSQGVGYGYTF
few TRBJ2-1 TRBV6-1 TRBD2 TGTGCCAGCAAAGCGGGAGGGCTTGAGCAGTTCTTC CASKAGGLEQFF
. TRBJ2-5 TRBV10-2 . TGCGCCAGCAGTGACAACGACAAGGGATGGACCCAGTACTTC CASSDNDKGWTQYF
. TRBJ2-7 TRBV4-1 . TGCGCCAGCAGCCAAGAGACATTAAGCTACGAGCAGTACTTC CASSQETLSYEQYF
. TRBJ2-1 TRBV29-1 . TGCAGCGTTGATCGAAGTTCTAGCGCCCACAATGAGCAGTTCTTC CSVDRSSSAHNEQFF
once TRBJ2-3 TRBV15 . TGTGCCACCAGCAGTTCCGGCCTCACAGATACGCAGTATTTT CATSSSGLTDTQYF
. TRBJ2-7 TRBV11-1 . TGTGCCAGCAGCCCTACAGGGATCGAGCAGTACTTC CASSPTGIEQYF
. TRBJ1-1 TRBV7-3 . TGTGCCAGCAGCTTGGCCGAGGACACGAGGGCTTTCTTT CASSLAEDTRAFF
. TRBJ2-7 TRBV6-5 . TGTGCCAGCAGTTTGGCCTACTCCTCCTACGAGCAGTACTTC CASSLAYSSYEQYF
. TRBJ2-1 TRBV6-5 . TGTGCCAGCAGTTACTCTACCGGGAGCTACAATGAGCAGTTCTTC CASSYSTGSYNEQFF
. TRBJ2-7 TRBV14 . TGTGCCAGCGGACGACTTGAAGAGCAGTACTTC CASGRLEEQYF
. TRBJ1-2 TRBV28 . TGTGCCAGCAGCCTCACACACGTAGGGAACTATGGCTACACCTTC CASSLTHVGNYGYTF
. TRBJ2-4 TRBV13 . TGTGCCAGCAGCTTAGGGAGGGCCATAGCCAAAAACATTCAGTACTTC CASSLGRAIAKNIQYF
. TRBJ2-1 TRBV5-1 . TGCGCCAGCAGCTTGGCCCCGGGACCAAACAATGAGCAGTTCTTC CASSLAPGPNNEQFF
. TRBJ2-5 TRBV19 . TGTGCCAGTAGTGTAACAGGGAGGGAAGAGACCCAGTACTTC CASSVTGREETQYF
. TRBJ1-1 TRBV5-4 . TGTGCCAGCAGCTTGGCCGGGGAGGGGATGGCTTTCTTT CASSLAGEGMAFF